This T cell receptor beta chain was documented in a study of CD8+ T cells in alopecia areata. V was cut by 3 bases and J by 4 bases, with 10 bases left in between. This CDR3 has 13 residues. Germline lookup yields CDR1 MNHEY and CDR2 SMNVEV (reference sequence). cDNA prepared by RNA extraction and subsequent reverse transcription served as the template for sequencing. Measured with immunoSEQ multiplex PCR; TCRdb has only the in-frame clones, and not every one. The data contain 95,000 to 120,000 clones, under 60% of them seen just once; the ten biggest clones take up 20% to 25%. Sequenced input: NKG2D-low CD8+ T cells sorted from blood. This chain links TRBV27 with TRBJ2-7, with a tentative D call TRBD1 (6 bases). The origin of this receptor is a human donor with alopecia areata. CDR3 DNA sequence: TGTGCCAGCAGTTTGACAGGCGGTTACGAGCAGTACTTC. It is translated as CASSLTGGYEQYF.